This T cell receptor beta chain was sequenced during a study of shared clonotypes between healthy human individuals (dated by TCRdb to about 2020). Background for the entire study: Three men and two women, aged 18 to 49 years, made up the cohort. Per donor, three plates each were used for CD4 naive and CD4 memory, two for CD8 naive, and one for CD8 memory. To estimate repertoire size and how much clonotype sharing occurs between individuals, the study deeply sequenced the blood TCR repertoires of about five healthy adults. To increase sequencing depth and limit assay-specific biases, TCR repertoire library preparation and sequencing were carried out by different laboratories using diverse techniques. Leukapheresis yielded between about 0.9 and 9.5 billion PBMCs per donor.

The CDR3 contains 16 residues, cysteine and phenylalanine counted. Only the CDR3 portion is preserved as DNA: 48 bases, with reading frame beginning at the first base. The germline V gene gives CDR1 as LGHNT and CDR2 as FRNRAP. The germline V end is reduced by 3 bases and the J end by 5 bases; junction bases left unmatched: 12. The donors were healthy, HIV-negative adults who had no recently reported acute infections or vaccinations. Every donor was a Caucasian adult residing in Nashville, Tennessee, USA. CD4+ T cells were enriched by magnetic negative selection, after which naive cells were positively selected on CD45RA and the negative fraction was taken as the memory subset. After blood collection by leukapheresis, PBMCs were isolated using Ficoll-Histopaque density gradient centrifugation and then cryopreserved in the vapor phase of liquid nitrogen. Analytical flow cytometry was used to check the purity and quantity of every magnetically sorted T cell population. Genomic DNA was isolated from every sorted fraction and measured by UV absorbance on a Nanodrop 2000c.

Using the deep immunoSEQ assay, TCR CDR3 regions were amplified from genomic DNA by multiplex PCR. Extracted genomic DNA from each cell subset was distributed evenly across all wells of several immunoSEQ 96-well plates, and each plate was treated as a replicate. Each replicate PCR for sorted subsets received about 210 ng genomic DNA, equal to roughly 30,000 T cell genomes. Purified libraries were measured with a Qubit 3.0 fluorometer, size-checked on a Bioanalyzer 2100, and measured again with the KAPA Library Quantification kit. Each immunoSEQ 96-well plate was sequenced on its own single-read 150-cycle Illumina NextSeq 550 flow cell. Turning to the authors' computational methods: Because only junctional sequences without quality scores were contained in the immunoSEQ output, filtering matching that applied to full-length reads could not be performed. Sequences were annotated with PyIR, a Python wrapper for IgBLAST v1.9, using IMGT germline references to assign V/J genes and CDR3. Reads with weak V/J assignments (E-value above 1e-6), missing CDR3, stop codons, out-of-frame junctions, or ambiguous translated residues were removed. A V3J clonotype was defined by an identical inferred V gene, J gene, and CDR3 amino acid sequence. To compute the percentage overlap between repertoires, the number of shared unique clonotypes was divided by the size of the smaller repertoire. Richness of each repertoire was evaluated using RTK rarefaction, the Chao1 estimator, and Recon v2.1 estimates of unobserved clonotypes. Generation probabilities were computed with OLGA for all TCRbeta clonotypes obtained by the gDNA method from a handful of donors. TCRdb stores this immuneACCESS table with in-frame sequences only. Part of the clones is absent; in the studies checked, under half of the shortfall reflects unresolved V genes, and no reason is known for the rest. That table furnishes V, J and clone size, whereas the DNA furnished D and trimming. The sample contains some 2,100,000 clones, nearly 97% of them found a single time. The top ten constitute more than 0.1% of the sample.

Comments on this clone: Its cognate antigen has yet to be identified. No per-base quality is available; no much larger clone lies one base away.

Results and caveats for the whole study, not just this receptor: Because the study included only a small number of donors, the genetic and exposure-history diversity represented was limited. Estimated clonotype richness was generally larger for naive than for memory subsets. Pairwise subsampling led to the expectation that sequencing depth would affect the degree of clonotype sharing among donors. Sampling was restricted to blood, and TCR repertoires in tissue are likely to differ from TCR repertoires in blood. Compared with non-shared clonotypes, clonotypes shared by all four sorted-subset donors had higher generation probabilities. Rarefaction of sorted-subset datasets indicated incomplete sequencing despite the large sequencing depth. Approximately 4.8% of naive CD4, 3.5% of naive CD8, approximately 2.2% of memory CD4, and around 0.4% of memory CD8 clonotypes were shared across four donors.

This receptor was obtained from a young man in good health. The sequencing sample was made of naive CD4+ T cells sorted from blood. The sample's cell subset or site label, decoded: CD45RA+ positively selected. This sequence uses TRBV12-5 and TRBJ2-7; TRBD2 aligns with 8 central bases. The CDR3 loop reads CASGFVLSGTPHEQYF. The sequence in DNA is TGTGCTAGTGGTTTTGTTCTTAGCGGGACCCCCCACGAGCAGTACTTC.